The 16 T cell receptor beta chains below all came from one sample that was sequenced in a study of T-cell memory formation after mild COVID-19. One entry per CDR3 protein, called by TCRdb with MiXCR from the 5' RACE reads. The data show some 180,000 distinct CDR3 sequences, with 10% to 15% seen just once and 3% to 4% held by the top ten. Sequencing was performed on PBMCs or a T cell subset sorted from them (not recorded which). The receptor source for this set is a man between 18 and 35 years old who had mild COVID-19 (a few samples of this study predate the infection). Cell type and time point are not known.

This clonotype showed up many times. CDR3 residues: CASSQDGTGPFYEQYF. Here the CDR3 DNA reads TGCGCCAGCAGCCAAGATGGGACAGGGCCATTCTACGAGCAGTACTTC. The chain carries TRBV4-1 and TRBJ2-7, with 9 bases that match TRBD1. V gave up 0 bases and J gave up 3 bases; unmatched junction bases: 6. This CDR3 spans 16 amino acids. CDR1 and CDR2 (germline): MGHRA, YSYEKL.

This clonotype was counted only a few times. The chain links TRBV2 to TRBJ2-2; TRBD2 matches at 8 bases. The CDR3 extends over 15 amino acids. Germline V gene data show CDR1 as SNHLY and CDR2 as FYNNEI. The J segment lost 3 bases and the V segment lost 5 bases, leaving 5 bases of the junction unmatched. The CDR3 is CASSRGLAYTGELFF. CDR3 DNA sequence: TGTGCCAGCAGTCGAGGACTAGCATACACCGGGGAGCTGTTTTTT.

The chain recombines TRBV9 with TRBJ1-2, with TRBD1 matching 7 bases. Germline CDR1 reads SGDLS; CDR2 reads YYNGEE. V shed 5 bases and J 8 bases; nucleotides not matched to a gene: 3. The CDR3 is made up of 11 amino acids. Here the CDR3 DNA reads TGTGCCAGCAGTCGACAGGGCGGCTACACCTTC. Translated, it gives CASSRQGGYTF.

V gene TRBV12-3 or TRBV12-4 combines with J gene TRBJ2-7; the match to TRBD1 covers 9 bases. The J segment lost 5 bases and the V segment lost 6 bases, leaving 5 bases of the junction unmatched. The CDR3 extends over 13 amino acids. The CDR3 DNA is TGTGCCAGCAGGGGACAGGGTATTGACGAGCAGTACTTC. Its translation is CASRGQGIDEQYF.

This clonotype has just a few counts. The V gene is TRBV25-1, the J gene TRBJ1-4, with a weak D call TRBD1 (5 bases). CDR1 and CDR2 (germline): MGHDK, SYGVNS. CDR3 length: 15 residues. Trimming removed 5 bases from V and 5 bases from J, with 15 bases in between. The CDR3 loop reads CASSLKQGLNEKLFF. CDR3 DNA sequence: TGTGCCAGCAGTCTTAAGCAGGGTTTAAATGAAAAACTGTTTTTT.

This CDR3 reads CASSLLAGGPWNTEAFF. The CDR3 nucleotides read TGTGCCAGCTCACTCCTCGCCGGGGGCCCATGGAACACTGAAGCTTTCTTT. V and J are TRBV18 and TRBJ1-1, with D perhaps matching TRBD1 (6 bases). V was cut by 4 bases and J by 1 base, with 19 bases left in between. CDR3 size: 17 residues. Per the germline V gene, CDR1 is KGHSH and CDR2 is LQKENI.

This clonotype has just a few counts. The chain combines TRBV6-5 with TRBJ2-7, with TRBD1 matching over 8 bases. Losses at the gene ends were 3 bases for V and 5 bases for J; bases not matched to a gene: 9. This CDR3 is built from 15 residues. Germline-derived CDR1 and CDR2 are MNHEY and SVGAGI. The CDR3 DNA is TGTGCCAGCAGTTATGCCCGGGCAGGGGGCCACGAGCAGTACGTC. It encodes CASSYARAGGHEQYV.

In its sample, this clonotype was seen many times. The chain recombines TRBV20-1 with TRBJ2-3, with TRBD2 as a possible D gene (7 bases). V lost 7 bases, J lost 5 bases, and 16 bases lay in between. Germline CDR1 reads DFQATT; CDR2 reads SNEGSKA (reference sequence). There are 13 residues in the CDR3. CDR3 DNA: TGCAGTGATCAACGGGGGGCGGGAGATACGCAGTATTTT. Protein: CSDQRGAGDTQYF.

The rearrangement uses TRBV29-1 and TRBJ1-1; 8 nucleotides align to TRBD1. The ends lost 4 bases at V and 11 bases at J; junction bases unmatched: 6. This CDR3 comprises 11 residues. Germline-derived CDR1 and CDR2 are SQVTM and ANQGSEA. In DNA, the CDR3 is TGCAGCGTTGTTCAGGGGGCCTGGGCTTTCTTT. Encoded protein: CSVVQGAWAFF.

This clonotype was detected a few times. V gene TRBV6-5 combines with J gene TRBJ2-1; TRBD2 matches at 7 bases. CDR3 length: 14 amino acids. Trimming took 4 bases from V and 7 from J; bases not matched to a gene: 7. Germline V gene sequence: CDR1 MNHEY, CDR2 SVGAGI. This CDR3 is CASSSPGGRNEQFF. DNA for the CDR3: TGTGCCAGCAGTTCCCCGGGAGGAAGGAATGAGCAGTTCTTC.

This clonotype was picked up many times. V usage is TRBV7-3 and J usage is TRBJ2-7, with D possibly being TRBD1 (5 bases). The CDR3 consists of 14 residues. V lost 2 bases and J 3 bases, leaving 11 bases between the germline ends. Germline values: CDR1 SGHTA, CDR2 FQGTGA. Here the CDR3 reads CASSLHPGRYEQYV. Here the CDR3 DNA reads TGTGCCAGCAGCTTACACCCAGGGCGCTACGAGCAGTACGTC.

The genes are TRBV3-1 and TRBJ2-7, with 11 bases lining up with TRBD2. Losses at the gene ends were 1 base for V and 3 bases for J; bases not matched to a gene: 2. The CDR3 is 15 amino acids. The germline gives CDR1 LGHDT, CDR2 YNNKEL (reference sequence). The CDR3 DNA reads as TGTGCCAGCAGCCAAGGGGGGACTAGCGGCTACGAGCAGTACTTC. Translating gives CASSQGGTSGYEQYF.

The chain employs TRBV7-2 and TRBJ2-2, with D perhaps assigned TRBD1 or TRBD2 (6 bases each). Trimming removed 3 bases at V and 15 bases at J, with 20 bases between. The CDR3 is 14 residues long. Germline V gene data show CDR1 as SGHTA and CDR2 as FQGNSA. The CDR3 nucleotides read TGTGCCAGCAGCTTGGGGGCTAGGGACTCCGCGGTGTTTTTT. Translating gives CASSLGARDSAVFF.

This sequence joins TRBV6-5 and TRBJ1-6; tentative D call: TRBD1 (6 bases). CDR1 and CDR2 from the germline V gene are MNHEY and SVGAGI. The CDR3 covers 12 residues. Trimming stripped 5 bases from V and 9 bases from J, with 8 bases between. This CDR3 is CASSQQGSPLHF. The CDR3 DNA reads as TGTGCCAGCAGTCAACAGGGTTCACCCCTCCACTTT.

This clonotype has more than one count but fewer than ten. V gene TRBV5-6 combines with J gene TRBJ1-2; TRBD1 matches at 7 bases. The CDR3 has 16 residues. The germline V gene encodes CDR1 SGHDT and CDR2 YYEEEE. Trimming removed 3 bases from V and 8 bases from J; junction bases left unmatched: 16. The CDR3 DNA reads TGTGCCAGCAGCTCGGTATGGCCGGAGGGGGCAGGCGGCTACACCTTC. Protein product: CASSSVWPEGAGGYTF.

This clonotype has a count of ten or more. This chain joins TRBV4-1 and TRBJ2-3; 9 bases align to TRBD2. CDR3 size: 17 residues. CDR1 and CDR2 (germline): MGHRA, YSYEKL. V dropped 4 bases and J dropped 4; count of bases not matched to a gene: 12. CDR3 in amino acids: CASSPSRLAGTADTQYF. CDR3 DNA: TGCGCCAGCAGCCCCTCTAGGCTAGCGGGGACGGCAGATACGCAGTATTTT.